The 27 T cell receptor beta chains below come from one sample, sequenced in a study of naive and memory T cell subsets. Study-wide results and caveats: A few larger clonotypes appeared in naive repertoires, especially CD8, possibly memory cells re-expressing CD45RA.

These receptors are not linked to any known antigen. The beta constant-region primer was an equimolar mix of two oligonucleotides covering TRBC1 and TRBC2. The ligated cDNA underwent four PCR rounds using SP2 and nested alpha and beta constant-region primers. From the UMI-ligation and nested PCR reads, TCRdb called clonotypes with MiXCR, one entry per CDR3 protein. The table records roughly 92,000 distinct CDR3 sequences, roughly 10% of them present only once. Specimen: naive CD4+ T cells from blood. The receptors were sampled from a human donor in good health.

This clonotype has at least ten counts. J is TRBJ2-1 and V is TRBV7-2; 9 nucleotides align to TRBD2. Germline V lookup: CDR1 SGHTA, CDR2 FQGNSA. The V segment lost 1 base and the J segment 9 bases; nucleotides outside the gene matches: 10. This CDR3 contains 16 residues. This chain's CDR3 is CASSLERSGGRLEQFF. The CDR3 DNA reads TGTGCCAGCAGCTTAGAGAGGAGCGGGGGGCGGCTTGAGCAGTTCTTC.

The CDR3 nucleotides are TGTGCCAGTAGTGTCGTCCCGGCCGGGACTAGCGGGAGGTTGTCCTACAATGAGCAGTTCTTC. It yields the protein CASSVVPAGTSGRLSYNEQFF. V gene TRBV19 combines with J gene TRBJ2-1; 15 nucleotides align to TRBD2. The CDR3 is 21 amino acids. Trimming cost V 5 bases and J 1 base; bases outside gene matches: 15. Germline loops: CDR1 LNHDA, CDR2 SQIVND (reference sequence).

This sequence joins TRBV30 and TRBJ2-7; maybe TRBD1 (6 bases). The CDR3 contains 12 residues. Trimming left V 4 bases short and J 5 bases short, with 12 bases between. Looked up from germline, CDR1 is GTSNPN and CDR2 is SVGIG (reference sequence). CDR3: CAWKEGGHEQYF. The DNA of the CDR3 is TGTGCCTGGAAGGAAGGGGGACACGAGCAGTACTTC.

This clonotype was recorded a few times. The chain carries TRBV27 and TRBJ1-5; D remains ambiguous. The V gene lost 4 bases and the J gene lost 5 bases, with 9 bases spanning the gap. The CDR3 has 13 amino acids. The V gene's germline CDR1 is MNHEY and CDR2 SMNVEV (reference sequence). The CDR3 sequence is CASSSARDQPQHF. For the CDR3, the DNA is TGTGCCAGCAGTTCAGCGAGAGATCAGCCCCAGCATTTT.

The chain carries TRBV20-1 and TRBJ1-5; a weak D match, TRBD1 (5 bases). This CDR3 region has 15 residues. Germline V gene lookup returns CDR1 DFQATT and CDR2 SNEGSKA (reference sequence). V was shortened by 6 bases and J by 1 base, with 16 bases between the two germline ends. CDR3 residues: CSAIRMGGSNQPQHF. The CDR3 DNA sequence: TGCAGTGCGATCAGAATGGGGGGAAGCAATCAGCCCCAGCATTTT.

This clonotype was detected a few times. This chain links TRBV6-2 or TRBV6-3 with TRBJ2-1; D tentatively fits TRBD1 or TRBD2 (6 bases each). Germline V gene data show CDR1 as MNHEY and CDR2 as SVGEGT. V lost 7 bases, J lost 9 bases, and 22 bases lay in between. This CDR3 has 15 amino acids. This CDR3 is CASTLWGLARPEQFF. The CDR3 DNA reads as TGTGCCAGCACCCTCTGGGGGCTAGCGAGACCTGAGCAGTTCTTC.

This chain joins TRBV24-1 and TRBJ2-1; D may correspond to TRBD1 or TRBD2 (6 bases each). The CDR3 consists of 15 residues. Trimming took 8 bases from V and 6 from J, leaving 19 bases between them. CDR1 and CDR2 from the germline V gene are KGHDR and SFDVKD. The CDR3 DNA reads TGTGCCACCACCCCAGCCGGGGGCAGGCTCAATGAGCAGTTCTTC. Protein sequence: CATTPAGGRLNEQFF.

This clonotype was seen only a few times. The CDR3 protein is CASLGNPISEQYF. The CDR3 DNA is TGTGCCAGCCTGGGCAATCCCATCTCCGAGCAGTACTTC. The chain recombines TRBV28 with TRBJ2-7; D unclear. V was cut by 8 bases and J by 6 bases, with 17 bases left in between. This CDR3 comprises 13 residues. CDR1 and CDR2 (germline): MDHEN, SYDVKM. The entire variable domain, with the rest obtained from reference TRBV28 and TRBJ2-7, is as follows: DVKVTQSSRYLVKRTGEKVFLECVQDMDHENMFWYRQDPGLGLRLIYFSYDVKMKEKGDIPEGYSVSREKKERFSLILESASTNQTSMYLCASLGNPISEQYFGPGTRLTVT.

A note on this clonotype: One end of the junction does not line up with germline, which may come from a read error. CDR3 loop: CASSPPPWTVTNEPFF. CDR3 in DNA: TGTGCCAGCAGTCCTCCCCCTTGGACAGTGACCAATGAGCCGTTCTTC. This sequence joins TRBV28 and TRBJ2-1; perhaps TRBD1 as D (6 bases). Germline loops: CDR1 MDHEN, CDR2 SYDVKM. There are 16 residues in the CDR3.

The chain recombines TRBV7-2 with TRBJ1-2; D possibly corresponds to TRBD1 (5 bases). V was pared by 5 bases and J by 8 bases, with 18 bases between. Germline CDR1 and CDR2: SGHTA and FQGNSA. The CDR3 runs 14 residues. CDR3 protein: CASSPYSRDRGYTF. CDR3 sequence (DNA): TGTGCCAGCAGCCCGTATTCGAGAGACAGAGGCTACACCTTC.

The V and J genes are TRBV4-2 and TRBJ1-2, with unresolved D. Deletions cut 0 bases from V and 3 bases from J, with 8 bases between. Germline V gene sequence: CDR1 LGHNA, CDR2 YNFKEQ. The CDR3 contains 14 residues. CDR3 amino acids: CASSQDRGDYGYTF. The CDR3 nucleotides are TGTGCCAGCAGCCAAGATCGCGGGGACTATGGCTACACCTTC.

V and J are TRBV29-1 and TRBJ1-1; possibly TRBD1 for D (6 bases). The CDR3 has 14 amino acids. V was trimmed by 4 bases and J by 5 bases, leaving 17 bases between them. Germline V lookup: CDR1 SQVTM, CDR2 ANQGSEA. This CDR3 reads CSVGGPGRGTEAFF. CDR3 DNA sequence: TGCAGCGTTGGGGGGCCAGGGAGGGGAACTGAAGCTTTCTTT.

The chain recombines TRBV7-9 with TRBJ2-7; tentative D call: TRBD2 (6 bases). The CDR3 extends over 14 amino acids. The germline CDR1 and CDR2 sequences are SEHNR and FQNEAQ (reference sequence). V gave up 5 bases and J gave up 2 bases, with 13 bases separating them. The chain's CDR3 is CASSHGTATYEQYF. The CDR3, as DNA: TGTGCCAGCAGCCATGGGACTGCTACCTACGAGCAGTACTTC.

This clonotype was picked up many times. Here the CDR3 reads CASSLDRGQKSSYNSPLHF. The CDR3 region has the DNA TGTGCCAGCAGCTTAGATCGCGGACAGAAGAGCTCCTATAATTCACCCCTCCACTTT. The J gene is TRBJ1-6, the V gene TRBV7-2; D perhaps matches TRBD1 (6 bases). This CDR3 contains 19 residues. Germline CDR1 and CDR2: SGHTA and FQGNSA. V was trimmed by 1 base and J by 0 bases, leaving 16 bases between them.

The chain recombines TRBV4-3 with TRBJ2-3, with D possibly TRBD1 on 5 matching bases. This CDR3 has 16 residues. Trimming pared 1 base from V and 0 bases from J, leaving 11 bases between. Germline V gene data show CDR1 as LGHNA and CDR2 as YSLEER. CDR3 sequence reads: CASSQVGAVSTDTQYF. CDR3 coding DNA: TGCGCCAGCAGCCAAGTTGGGGCTGTTAGCACAGATACGCAGTATTTT.

This clonotype was recorded many times. The rearrangement links TRBV5-1 to TRBJ2-3, with TRBD2 matching 14 bases. CDR1 is SGHRS and CDR2 is YFSETQ in the germline V gene. V shed 0 bases and J 3 bases; nucleotides not matched to a gene: 6. The CDR3 is 18 residues long. CDR3 in DNA: TGCGCCAGCAGCTTGGGAGGACTAGCGGGGGGCCGTACAGATACGCAGTATTTT. This sequence encodes CASSLGGLAGGRTDTQYF.

This clonotype was seen repeatedly, ten times or more. The V call is TRBV20-1, the J call TRBJ2-1; 10 positions agree with TRBD2. From germline, CDR1 is DFQATT and CDR2 SNEGSKA (reference sequence). The CDR3 is 16 amino acids. V gave up 0 bases and J gave up 7 bases; unmatched junction bases: 9. CDR3 protein: CSARDAGTSDWNEQFF. The CDR3 DNA sequence: TGCAGTGCTAGAGACGCGGGGACTAGCGATTGGAATGAGCAGTTCTTC.

The table lists this clonotype with many counts. The chain is built from TRBV23-1 and TRBJ2-1, with no clear D. TRBV23-1 is an ORF for which the function is uncertain. V was pared by 1 base and J by 1 base, with 14 bases between. This CDR3 spans 17 amino acids. The CDR3 DNA sequence: TGCGCCAGCAGTCAATTTCGCAGAGGTCGGTCCTACAATGAGCAGTTCTTC. Protein product: CASSQFRRGRSYNEQFF.

Only a few counts were recorded for this clonotype. The rearrangement links TRBV7-9 to TRBJ2-1; no reliable D call. Between the trimmed V and J ends, which lost 1 base and 10 bases, there was a span of 11 bases. The CDR3 is made up of 13 amino acids. Germline V lookup: CDR1 SEHNR, CDR2 FQNEAQ (reference sequence). This chain's CDR3 is CASSLVALMEQFF. CDR3 bases: TGTGCCAGCAGCTTAGTCGCCTTAATGGAGCAGTTCTTC.

The genes are TRBV14 and TRBJ2-1, with D tentatively TRBD2 (6 bases). The CDR3 runs to 16 residues. Per germline, CDR1 SGHDN and CDR2 FVKESK. V lost 6 bases, J lost 2 bases, and 17 bases lay in between. The DNA of the CDR3 is TGTGCCAGCAGTCCCGTGGCGGGGAGTACCTACAATGAGCAGTTCTTC. It yields the protein CASSPVAGSTYNEQFF.

In its sample, this clonotype was seen a few times. The chain employs TRBV20-1 and TRBJ1-4, with 7 bases lining up with TRBD1. CDR3 size: 12 residues. The V segment lost 6 bases and the J segment 8 bases; nucleotides outside the gene matches: 6. Germline CDR1 DFQATT, CDR2 SNEGSKA (reference sequence). The CDR3 sequence: CSARDRGEKLFF. The CDR3 bases are TGCAGTGCCCGGGACAGAGGGGAAAAACTGTTTTTT.

The rearrangement joins TRBV6-5 to TRBJ2-3; 12 positions agree with TRBD2. V shed 2 bases, J shed 6 bases, and the junction held 9 bases outside the gene matches. This CDR3 spans 17 amino acids. Germline V lookup: CDR1 MNHEY, CDR2 SVGAGI. Written as DNA, the CDR3 is TGTGCCAGCAGTTACGGCAAACTAGCGGGGGGAACTGATACGCAGTATTTT. It is translated as CASSYGKLAGGTDTQYF.

This clonotype was recorded a few times. Here the CDR3 reads CATSESGLTVNTGELFF. The CDR3, as DNA: TGTGCCACCAGTGAGTCCGGACTGACCGTGAACACCGGGGAGCTGTTTTTT. The V call is TRBV24-1, the J call TRBJ2-2; D is possibly TRBD2 (5 bases). Germline lookup yields CDR1 KGHDR and CDR2 SFDVKD. V shed 4 bases and J shed 1 base, with 15 bases lying between them. The CDR3 sequence is 17 residues long.

The CDR3 bases are TGTGCCAGCAGCTCCCCCCTCTTTGGACCCAATCAGCCCCAGCATTTT. This gives the protein CASSSPLFGPNQPQHF. This chain uses TRBV7-9 with TRBJ1-5, with unresolved D. V lost 4 bases and J 3 bases, leaving 16 bases between the germline ends. The germline V gene encodes CDR1 SEHNR and CDR2 FQNEAQ (reference sequence). This CDR3 is built from 16 residues.

The V call is TRBV20-1, the J call TRBJ2-3; 8 bases are a match to TRBD2. Germline V gene data show CDR1 as DFQATT and CDR2 as SNEGSKA (reference sequence). The CDR3 covers 16 residues. V was clipped by 4 bases and J by 2 bases; unmatched bases: 11. CDR3 in DNA: TGCAGTGCTATTAGCGGGAATGGGCTTCTCACAGATACGCAGTATTTT. Its protein product is CSAISGNGLLTDTQYF.

The sample holds a few counts of this clonotype. The CDR3 loop reads CASSPAIGPRGGSEAFF. The CDR3 DNA follows: TGTGCCAGCTCACCGGCTATCGGGCCCCGAGGGGGGTCTGAAGCTTTCTTT. V usage is TRBV18 and J usage is TRBJ1-1; tentatively, D is TRBD1 (6 bases). Trimming left V 3 bases short and J 6 bases short, with 23 bases between. Germline lookup yields CDR1 KGHSH and CDR2 LQKENI. The CDR3 contains 17 residues.

The rearrangement joins TRBV5-1 to TRBJ2-1; D gene ambiguous. CDR1 and CDR2 (germline): SGHRS, YFSETQ. V gave up 4 bases and J gave up 5 bases, with 7 bases separating them. CDR3 size: 12 residues. CDR3 DNA: TGCGCCAGCAGCCCCACTCACAATGAGCAGTTCTTC. As protein: CASSPTHNEQFF.